One and the same sample provided the 7 T cell receptor beta chains below, sequenced in a study of blood T cell repertoires in COVID-19 (dated by TCRdb to 2018 to 2021). The method was the immunoSEQ multiplex PCR assay. Imported from immuneACCESS, the table was reduced by TCRdb to in-frame sequences with V and J called. These copies leave out some clones; in studies compared against another copy, an unresolved V gene accounts for under half, and the cause of the remainder is not known. This sample lists about 440,000 clones; around nine tenths were detected once. The ten largest clones add up to around 4.5% of the sample. The specimen sequenced was peripheral blood. Receptors originate from a woman between 25 and 40 years old with acute or convalescent COVID-19.

V and J are TRBV5-1 and TRBJ1-1; TRBD1 aligns across 8 bases. V lost 8 bases and J lost 4; bases outside the gene matches: 7. Germline CDR1 is SGHRS and CDR2 is YFSETQ. The CDR3 is 13 residues long. The CDR3 sequence is CASQGAEGTEAFF. The DNA for the CDR3 is TGCGCCAGTCAGGGGGCGGAAGGCACTGAAGCTTTCTTT.

The table lists this clone with a count of one. The V call is TRBV5-4, the J call TRBJ2-6; perhaps TRBD2 as D (5 bases). Trimming took 2 bases from V and 2 from J, leaving 8 bases between them. The germline V gene encodes CDR1 SGHNT and CDR2 YYREEE (reference sequence). CDR3 length: 15 amino acids. The CDR3 DNA sequence: TGTGCCAGCAGCTTCGGGGATGCTGGGGCCAACGTCCTGACTTTC. Amino acids: CASSFGDAGANVLTF. The full variable domain, in which reference TRBV5-4 and TRBJ2-6 provide the parts outside the CDR3, is ETGVTQSPTHLIKTRGQQVTLRCSSQSGHNTVSWYQQALGQGPQFIFQYYREEENGRGNFPPRFSGLQFPNYSSELNVNALELDDSALYLCASSFGDAGANVLTFGAGSRLTVL.

The V and J genes are TRBV15 and TRBJ1-6; possibly TRBD1 for D (5 bases). CDR1 LNHNV and CDR2 YYDKDF come from the germline V gene (reference sequence). V dropped 5 bases and J dropped 4 bases, with 12 bases sitting between them. The CDR3 is made up of 15 amino acids. The CDR3 spells CATSLTEEYNSPLHF. CDR3 sequence (DNA): TGTGCCACCAGCCTGACAGAGGAATATAATTCACCCCTCCACTTT.

V usage is TRBV18 and J usage is TRBJ2-6, with 7 positions matching TRBD1. Germline CDR1 and CDR2: KGHSH and LQKENI. V was pared by 3 bases and J by 2 bases, with 13 bases of the junction left unmatched. This CDR3 is 19 amino acids long. DNA of the CDR3: TGTGCCAGCTCACCGCCGACAGGGCGCTCCCCGACTGGGGCCAACGTCCTGACTTTC. Amino acid sequence: CASSPPTGRSPTGANVLTF.

The chain combines TRBV28 with TRBJ2-5, with TRBD2 as a possible D gene (6 bases). In germline, CDR1 is MDHEN, CDR2 SYDVKM. CDR3 length: 15 residues. V was clipped by 3 bases and J by 2 bases, with 13 bases between them. The CDR3: CASSFRGTKQETQYF. The CDR3 region has the DNA TGTGCCAGCAGTTTTCGGGGGACGAAACAAGAGACCCAGTACTTC.

The chain couples TRBV4-1 to TRBJ2-3, with 7 bases identical to TRBD2. CDR3 length: 17 amino acids. Germline assignment: CDR1 MGHRA and CDR2 YSYEKL. J lost 4 bases, V lost 0 bases, and 10 bases had no gene match. The CDR3 sequence is CASSQEGLGGVADTQYF. CDR3 DNA sequence: TGCGCCAGCAGCCAAGAAGGCCTGGGGGGGGTGGCAGATACGCAGTATTTT.

V is TRBV6-5 and J is TRBJ2-7; no clear D. Between the trimmed V and J ends, which lost 1 base and 6 bases, there was a span of 10 bases. CDR1 is MNHEY, CDR2 SVGAGI, per germline. The CDR3 loop spans 13 amino acids. The DNA for the CDR3 is TGTGCCAGCAGTTACTTTAGCTCGGGCGAGCAGTACTTC. Translated, it gives CASSYFSSGEQYF.